This entry lists 26 T cell receptor beta chains sequenced from one sample in a study of neurological immune-mediated disorders. TCRdb ran MiXCR on the 5' RACE reads and lists one entry per CDR3 protein. The table includes some 35,000 distinct CDR3 sequences, around a tenth detected once. Specimen: CD4+ T cells from blood. The receptors originated from a young woman with HTLV-1-associated myelopathy (HAM/TSP).

This clonotype was detected many times. The V and J genes are TRBV5-1 and TRBJ2-3, with a weak D call TRBD1 (5 bases). V lost 2 bases to trimming and J lost 1 base, with 14 bases between them. The CDR3 covers 16 residues. In germline, CDR1 is SGHRS, CDR2 YFSETQ. CDR3 sequence reads: CASSLAVVGRTDTQYF. The CDR3 nucleotides are TGCGCCAGCAGCTTAGCTGTAGTGGGGCGCACAGATACGCAGTATTTT.

This clonotype was seen at least ten times. The chain uses TRBV5-1 and TRBJ2-3; D is uncertain. The CDR3 has 12 residues. The germline V gene has CDR1 SGHRS and CDR2 YFSETQ. V lost 1 base and J 3 bases, leaving 3 bases between the germline ends. This CDR3 is CASSLKTDTQYF. The CDR3 coding sequence is TGCGCCAGCAGCTTGAAAACAGATACGCAGTATTTT.

This clonotype was observed at least ten times. The rearrangement uses TRBV12-3 or TRBV12-4 and TRBJ2-3; the match to TRBD2 covers 13 bases. The CDR3 is made up of 17 amino acids. The junction had 11 bases not matched to a gene; V was cut back by 5 bases and J by 6 bases. CDR3 sequence (DNA): TGTGCCAGCAGTCCTCCCGGGACTAGCGGGGCTCGGGATACGCAGTATTTT. Amino acids: CASSPPGTSGARDTQYF.

This clonotype was recorded at least ten times. V is TRBV5-1 and J is TRBJ2-3; possibly TRBD2 for D (6 bases). V gave up 1 base and J gave up 10 bases, with 25 bases separating them. CDR1 is SGHRS and CDR2 is YFSETQ in the germline V gene. This CDR3 comprises 17 residues. CDR3 DNA: TGCGCCAGCAGCTTGTTCCGCGGGGCGGCCCGGGAGAATGCGCAGTATTTT. Its protein product is CASSLFRGAARENAQYF.

In its sample, this clonotype was seen many times. This rearrangement joins TRBV4-1 to TRBJ1-4; D remains ambiguous. Deletions cut 3 bases from V and 10 bases from J, with 15 bases between. This CDR3 has 14 residues. CDR1 and CDR2 from the germline V gene are MGHRA and YSYEKL. Written as DNA, the CDR3 is TGCGCCAGCAGCCAGGGCGGGATGACGGGAAAACTGTTTTTT. Encoded protein: CASSQGGMTGKLFF.

Many counts were recorded for this clonotype. This chain connects TRBV20-1 to TRBJ2-1; 9 positions agree with TRBD2. The V gene's germline CDR1 is DFQATT and CDR2 SNEGSKA (reference sequence). V lost 3 bases to trimming and J lost 9 bases; unmatched junction nucleotides: 9. The CDR3 totals 14 residues. The CDR3 reads CSASFGTSSTEQFF. In nucleotides, the CDR3 is TGCAGTGCTAGCTTCGGGACTAGCTCTACTGAGCAGTTCTTC.

Many counts were recorded for this clonotype. This chain uses TRBV12-3 or TRBV12-4 with TRBJ2-3, with 9 bases fitting TRBD2. The CDR3 spans 16 residues. With V trimmed by 4 bases and J by 4 bases, 9 bases remained unmatched. The DNA of the CDR3 is TGTGCCAGCAGTTCCCTAGTGTTAGCGGGGGCAGATACGCAGTATTTT. It is translated as CASSSLVLAGADTQYF.

The sample holds many counts of this clonotype. The chain uses TRBV3-1 and TRBJ1-2, with D possibly matching TRBD1 (5 bases). Trimming stripped 3 bases from V and 6 bases from J, with 11 bases between. This CDR3 comprises 13 residues. CDR1 and CDR2 from the germline V gene are LGHDT and YNNKEL (reference sequence). The CDR3 reads CASSQYGTDGYTF. CDR3 coding DNA: TGTGCCAGCAGCCAGTACGGGACGGATGGCTACACCTTC.

The chain employs TRBV5-1 and TRBJ2-7; D gene unclear. The CDR3 sequence is 15 residues long. Germline values: CDR1 SGHRS, CDR2 YFSETQ. Trimming left V 4 bases short and J 0 bases short, with 14 bases between. The CDR3 nucleotides read TGCGCCAGCAGCCCCCGTGGCGGTAGCTCCTACGAGCAGTACTTC. Translation gives CASSPRGGSSYEQYF.

This clonotype was counted at least ten times. The chain employs TRBV20-1 and TRBJ2-3; D gene uncertain. The V gene lost 7 bases and the J gene lost 5 bases, with 16 bases spanning the gap. This CDR3 has 13 residues. Per germline, CDR1 DFQATT and CDR2 SNEGSKA (reference sequence). CDR3 bases: TGCAGTGTGAACCAAGCTTGGGGAGATACGCAGTATTTT. It specifies CSVNQAWGDTQYF.

The table lists this clonotype with many counts. The CDR3 loop reads CASSYTGGGARAFF. In DNA form, the CDR3 reads TGTGCCAGCAGTTACACAGGGGGCGGTGCAAGGGCTTTCTTT. The gene calls are TRBV6-6 and TRBJ1-1, with 9 bases lining up with TRBD1. There are 14 residues in the CDR3. Germline loops: CDR1 MNHNY, CDR2 SVGAGI (reference sequence). After removal of 2 bases from V and 11 bases from J, the junction contained 9 bases not matched to a gene.

The gene calls are TRBV6-1 and TRBJ1-2; maybe TRBD1 (5 bases). Germline lookup yields CDR1 MNHNS and CDR2 SASEGT. CDR3 length: 14 amino acids. V shed 0 bases and J shed 4 bases, with 9 bases lying between them. Here the CDR3 reads CASSEAFQGYGYTF. CDR3 coding DNA: TGTGCCAGCAGTGAAGCTTTTCAGGGCTATGGCTACACCTTC.

This clonotype was seen repeatedly, ten times or more. The chain couples TRBV25-1 to TRBJ2-7, with 7 bases aligning to TRBD1. V was clipped by 3 bases and J by 5 bases; unmatched bases: 13. Germline values: CDR1 MGHDK, CDR2 SYGVNS. CDR3 size: 16 residues. CDR3 sequence reads: CASSDQAQGSFHEQYF. The CDR3 bases are TGTGCCAGCAGTGACCAAGCACAGGGGAGTTTCCACGAGCAGTACTTC.

This clonotype was detected many times. This chain uses TRBV2 with TRBJ2-1; the D gene is possibly TRBD1 (5 bases). The V end lost 5 bases, the J end lost 4 bases, and 9 bases lay between the germline ends. The CDR3 runs 13 residues. Germline V gives CDR1 SNHLY, CDR2 FYNNEI. Here the CDR3 DNA reads TGTGCCAGCAGTTCCGACAGATACAATGAGCAGTTCTTC. This codes for CASSSDRYNEQFF.

This clonotype was seen many times. This chain connects TRBV5-1 to TRBJ2-7, with D unresolved. The CDR3 runs to 14 residues. Germline values: CDR1 SGHRS, CDR2 YFSETQ. V lost 0 bases to trimming and J lost 3 bases, with 10 bases between them. The DNA for the CDR3 is TGCGCCAGCAGCTTGGGTGGTTCCCTCTACGAGCAGTACTTC. As protein: CASSLGGSLYEQYF. The full variable domain, rest sourced from reference TRBV5-1 and TRBJ2-7, is KAGVTQTPRYLIKTRGQQVTLSCSPISGHRSVSWYQQTPGQGLQFLFEYFSETQRNKGNFPGRFSGRQFSNSRSEMNVSTLELGDSALYLCASSLGGSLYEQYFGPGTRLTVT.

The gene calls are TRBV7-9 and TRBJ2-1, with 7 nucleotides matching TRBD2. With V trimmed by 5 bases and J by 7 bases, 8 bases remained unmatched. CDR3 size: 14 residues. Germline assignment: CDR1 SEHNR and CDR2 FQNEAQ (reference sequence). DNA of the CDR3: TGTGCCAGCAGCCCTTGGACGGGGGGTAATGAGCAGTTCTTC. Its protein product is CASSPWTGGNEQFF.

In this sample, this clonotype turned up many times. The chain joins TRBV14 to TRBJ1-6, with a weak D call TRBD1 (5 bases). The germline V gene encodes CDR1 SGHDN and CDR2 FVKESK. V shed 6 bases and J shed 3 bases, with 21 bases lying between them. This CDR3 region has 18 residues. CDR3 loop: CASRPDFREGRYNSPLHF. In nucleotides, the CDR3 is TGTGCCAGCAGACCCGATTTCAGGGAAGGGCGCTATAATTCACCCCTCCACTTT.

The table lists this clonotype with many counts. The chain joins TRBV12-3 or TRBV12-4 to TRBJ2-3, with D possibly being TRBD1 or TRBD2 (5 bases each). CDR3 length equals 14 residues. V lost 6 bases and J lost 0, with 10 bases in between. The CDR3 DNA reads TGTGCCAGCAGAAGGGGAGCAAGCACAGATACGCAGTATTTT. Its protein product is CASRRGASTDTQYF.

This clonotype was recorded at least ten times. J is TRBJ1-2 and V is TRBV7-8; D is uncertain. Germline lookup yields CDR1 SGHVS and CDR2 FQNEAQ. Trimming left V 4 bases short and J 0 bases short, with 12 bases between. This CDR3 comprises 15 residues. CDR3 amino acids: CASSSWTEANYGYTF. The CDR3 DNA is TGTGCCAGCAGCTCGTGGACTGAAGCTAACTATGGCTACACCTTC.

The chain couples TRBV18 to TRBJ1-5; TRBD1 aligns across 9 bases. In germline, CDR1 is KGHSH, CDR2 LQKENI. V was clipped by 3 bases and J by 3 bases; unmatched bases: 3. The CDR3 is made up of 15 amino acids. The CDR3 DNA reads TGTGCCAGCTCACCCGGGACAGGGTCCAATCAGCCCCAGCATTTT. Translating gives CASSPGTGSNQPQHF.

The chain couples TRBV9 to TRBJ2-2; 7 positions agree with TRBD1. CDR1 is SGDLS and CDR2 is YYNGEE in the germline V gene. Trimming removed 0 bases from V and 5 bases from J; junction bases left unmatched: 7. This CDR3 is built from 16 residues. The CDR3 loop is CASSVAVRGSTGELFF. CDR3 DNA: TGTGCCAGCAGCGTAGCTGTCAGGGGGTCAACCGGGGAGCTGTTTTTT.

In this sample, this clonotype turned up many times. The rearrangement joins TRBV20-1 to TRBJ1-1; possibly TRBD1 for D (6 bases). The CDR3 covers 14 residues. Per germline, CDR1 DFQATT and CDR2 SNEGSKA (reference sequence). V lost 0 bases and J 3 bases, leaving 11 bases between the germline ends. The chain's CDR3 is CSAREVGGHTEAFF. Here the CDR3 DNA reads TGCAGTGCTAGAGAGGTCGGGGGGCACACTGAAGCTTTCTTT.

This clonotype appeared many times. V is TRBV7-2 and J is TRBJ1-2, with D possibly matching TRBD1 (6 bases). This CDR3 is 20 amino acids long. From germline, CDR1 is SGHTA and CDR2 FQGNSA. The germline V and J ends were trimmed by 5 bases and 1 base, with 29 bases remaining between them. In DNA, the CDR3 is TGTGCCAGCAGCCCCTTTGCCAGGGACATCCCAACTAACGTTAACTATGGCTACACCTTC. Residues: CASSPFARDIPTNVNYGYTF.

This clonotype was recorded only once. The junction departs from germline at one end; a sequencing error may be responsible. This rearrangement joins TRBV5-1 to TRBJ2-4, with no clear D. The CDR3 has 15 residues. CDR1 and CDR2 from the germline V gene are SGHRS and YFSETQ. The CDR3, as DNA: TGCGCCAGCAGCCCCGGAGAGATAGACAAAAACATTCGGTACTTC. It is translated as CASSPGEIDKNIRYF. The entire variable domain, with the rest obtained from reference TRBV5-1 and TRBJ2-4, is as follows: KAGVTQTPRYLIKTRGQQVTLSCSPISGHRSVSWYQQTPGQGLQFLFEYFSETQRNKGNFPGRFSGRQFSNSRSEMNVSTLELGDSALYLCASSPGEIDKNIRYFGAGTRLSVL.

In this sample, this clonotype turned up many times. The V call is TRBV5-1, the J call TRBJ2-6, with 8 bases matching TRBD1. Germline V gene lookup returns CDR1 SGHRS and CDR2 YFSETQ. This CDR3 region has 17 residues. Trimming removed 4 bases from V and 1 base from J; junction bases left unmatched: 7. The CDR3 bases are TGCGCCAGCAGCCTACCTAGGACAGGGTCTGGGGCCAACGTCCTGACTTTC. Its translation is CASSLPRTGSGANVLTF.

There are many counts of this clonotype. This rearrangement joins TRBV6-5 to TRBJ1-6; 7 bases align to TRBD1. Germline V CDR1 and CDR2: MNHEY, SVGAGI. The CDR3 runs 12 residues. V trimming: 6 bases; J trimming: 13 bases; junction bases outside the gene matches: 6. CDR3 in amino acids: CASRSTGSPLHF. CDR3 DNA: TGTGCCAGCAGATCGACAGGGTCTCCCCTCCACTTT.